This paragraph reports one TCR beta chain. The sample belongs to a study of blood T cell repertoires in COVID-19. Study at large: Italy, Spain and the United States were the sources of the convalescent and acute COVID-19 samples.

TCRdb's table, derived via immunoSEQ multiplex PCR, lists solely in-frame clones and lacks some. The table has about 230,000 clones, approximately 80% seen once. This TCR came from a man aged 35-49 years with acute or convalescent COVID-19. Specimen: peripheral blood.

Written as DNA, the CDR3 is TGTGCCAGCAGTGGACAGGGGGAGGGCACTGAAGCTTTCTTT. This translates into CASSGQGEGTEAFF. The gene calls are TRBV2 and TRBJ1-1, with 9 positions matching TRBD1. This CDR3 comprises 14 residues. V was clipped by 4 bases and J by 4 bases; unmatched bases: 4. Germline values: CDR1 SNHLY, CDR2 FYNNEI. The full variable domain, rest sourced from reference TRBV2 and TRBJ1-1, is EPEVTQTPSHQVTQMGQEVILRCVPISNHLYFYWYRQILGQKVEFLVSFYNNEISEKSEIFDDQFSVERPDGSNFTLKIRSTKLEDSAMYFCASSGQGEGTEAFFGQGTRLTVV.